This TCR beta chain comes out of a study of T cells after yellow fever vaccination. Study-wide results and caveats: Reappearance after the booster was seen for most primary-vaccination clones, at roughly 96% CD4 and 75% to 90% CD8. Only a small proportion of the clonotypes turned up in both the CD4 and the CD8 compartments, likely arising from convergent recombination.

Note on this clonotype: What it recognizes is unknown.

As TCR cDNA was made by 5'RACE template switching, a universal primer site and UMIs were added. MiXCR, run by TCRdb on the 5' RACE reads, gives a single entry per CDR3 protein. The data hold approximately 510,000 distinct CDR3 sequences, with 20% to 25% observed a single time. This material consisted of PBMCs, taken less than 25 days after the first yellow fever vaccination. The TCR was taken from a man aged 18 to 30 who received the YFV17D yellow fever vaccine.

CDR3 sequence (DNA): TGTGCCAGCAGCCCCCACCGGACACTGAACTCCTACGAGCAGTACTTC. Amino acids: CASSPHRTLNSYEQYF. The chain is built from TRBV7-9 and TRBJ2-7; a weak D match, TRBD1 (5 bases). Trimming stripped 5 bases from V and 0 bases from J, with 17 bases between. Germline-derived CDR1 and CDR2 are SEHNR and FQNEAQ (reference sequence). This CDR3 has 16 residues.